A single sample is the source of the 5 T cell receptor beta chains below, sequenced in a study of T cell changes during pregnancy in multiple sclerosis. Repertoires were generated with immunoSEQ multiplex PCR, while TCRdb's copy carries only in-frame clones and drops some. The sample includes around 25,000 clones, 75% to 90% of them seen just once. The sequenced sample was CD8+ T cells from peripheral blood mononuclear cells, obtained in the first trimester of pregnancy. The origin of the receptors is a female donor in good health, enrolled as a control in a pregnancy study.

The rearrangement links TRBV27 to TRBJ1-2, with D maybe TRBD1 (6 bases). V lost 4 bases and J 5 bases, leaving 14 bases between the germline ends. The CDR3 totals 14 residues. The germline CDR1 and CDR2 sequences are MNHEY and SMNVEV (reference sequence). CDR3: CASSSRSGDYGYTF. CDR3 sequence (DNA): TGTGCCAGCAGTTCCCGCTCAGGGGATTATGGCTACACCTTC.

The chain carries TRBV27 and TRBJ2-5; the D is unclear. This CDR3 is 15 amino acids long. Between the trimmed V and J ends, which lost 0 bases and 0 bases, there was a span of 8 bases. CDR1 is MNHEY and CDR2 is SMNVEV in the germline V gene (reference sequence). CDR3 coding DNA: TGTGCCAGCAGTTTATCGTTGTTAGACCAAGAGACCCAGTACTTC. It is translated as CASSLSLLDQETQYF.

The CDR3 loop is CASSVAYGAVHNEQFF. DNA for the CDR3: TGTGCCAGCAGCGTAGCTTACGGAGCGGTCCACAATGAGCAGTTCTTC. The gene calls are TRBV9 and TRBJ2-1; tentatively, D is TRBD2 (5 bases). The CDR3 has 16 amino acids. Trimming took 0 bases from V and 5 from J, leaving 15 bases between them. The germline CDR1 and CDR2 sequences are SGDLS and YYNGEE.

The rearrangement uses TRBV9 and TRBJ2-5; the match to TRBD1 covers 7 bases. The J call is uncertain, as TRBJ2-7 better fits the DNA end. CDR3 length: 12 residues. Germline V gene sequence: CDR1 SGDLS, CDR2 YYNGEE. In nucleotides, the CDR3 is TGTGCCAGCAGCGGGACAGGCCACGAGCAGTACTTC. It yields the protein CASSGTGHEQYF.

V usage is TRBV5-1 and J usage is TRBJ2-7, with unresolved D. This CDR3 contains 13 residues. Trimming took off 0 bases at V and 3 bases at J, with 7 bases between the two ends. Germline V CDR1 and CDR2: SGHRS, YFSETQ. CDR3 sequence (DNA): TGCGCCAGCAGCTTGGGCGGATACTACGAGCAGTACTTC. It is translated as CASSLGGYYEQYF.